The rows below give T cell receptor beta chains drawn from one sample of a study of blood T cell repertoires in COVID-19. Measured with immunoSEQ multiplex PCR; TCRdb has only the in-frame clones, and not every one. The repertoire consists of some 270,000 clones, with under 90% occurring once and the leading ten covering approximately 2%. Sequencing was done on a sample of PBMCs or T cells enriched from blood (not recorded which). These receptors were collected from a woman between 55 and 75 years old who had recovered from COVID-19. CDR3s include the opening cysteine and the closing phenylalanine or tryptophan. A D gene is named only where the DNA matches it firmly. Clone size is stated in some rows and not others, as once, few, many or a class when expanded.

D	size	V	J	DNA	CDR3
NA	NA	TRBV5-1	TRBJ1-4	TGCGCCAGCAGCCTTTTAACTCAGGATGTTAATGAAAAACTGTTTTTT	CASSLLTQDVNEKLFF
NA	NA	TRBV28	TRBJ2-1	TGTGCCACCGGACTATCCCTCCCTTTCAATGAGCAGTTCTTC	CATGLSLPFNEQFF
TRBD2	NA	TRBV5-4	TRBJ2-5	TGTGCCAGCAGCTCACGGGACTACCTCGACGGGACCCAGTACTTC	CASSSRDYLDGTQYF
NA	few	TRBV28	TRBJ1-1	TGTGCCAGCCACAGGGTTAGAGGCACTGAAGCTTTCTTT	CASHRVRGTEAFF
NA	NA	TRBV27	TRBJ1-5	TGTGCCAGCAGTTTATATTCCGGGGGCAATCAGCCCCAGCATTTT	CASSLYSGGNQPQHF
TRBD2	NA	TRBV28	TRBJ2-1	TGTGCCAGCAGTTTGGGGGCTAGCGGGAGCAATGAGCAGTTCTTC	CASSLGASGSNEQFF
TRBD1	NA	TRBV10-3	TRBJ1-6	TGTGCCATCAGTGACGACAGGGTAAATTCACCCCTCCACTTT	CAISDDRVNSPLHF
NA	NA	TRBV9	TRBJ2-4	TGTGCCAGCAGCGTAGAAGTCGGGGATCGGATGCAGTACTTC	CASSVEVGDRMQYF
NA	NA	TRBV14	TRBJ1-2	TGTGCCAGCAGCCAAGGCGTGAGCTATGGCTACACCTTC	CASSQGVSYGYTF
NA	NA	TRBV28	TRBJ2-7	TGTGCCAGCAGTTTTAGGGTGGAGGGGGCAAGGGCCGAGCAGTACTTC	CASSFRVEGARAEQYF
TRBD1	few	TRBV19	TRBJ1-6	TGTGCCAGTAGTACTCCACAGGGGGCTAGTTCACCCCTCCACTTT	CASSTPQGASSPLHF